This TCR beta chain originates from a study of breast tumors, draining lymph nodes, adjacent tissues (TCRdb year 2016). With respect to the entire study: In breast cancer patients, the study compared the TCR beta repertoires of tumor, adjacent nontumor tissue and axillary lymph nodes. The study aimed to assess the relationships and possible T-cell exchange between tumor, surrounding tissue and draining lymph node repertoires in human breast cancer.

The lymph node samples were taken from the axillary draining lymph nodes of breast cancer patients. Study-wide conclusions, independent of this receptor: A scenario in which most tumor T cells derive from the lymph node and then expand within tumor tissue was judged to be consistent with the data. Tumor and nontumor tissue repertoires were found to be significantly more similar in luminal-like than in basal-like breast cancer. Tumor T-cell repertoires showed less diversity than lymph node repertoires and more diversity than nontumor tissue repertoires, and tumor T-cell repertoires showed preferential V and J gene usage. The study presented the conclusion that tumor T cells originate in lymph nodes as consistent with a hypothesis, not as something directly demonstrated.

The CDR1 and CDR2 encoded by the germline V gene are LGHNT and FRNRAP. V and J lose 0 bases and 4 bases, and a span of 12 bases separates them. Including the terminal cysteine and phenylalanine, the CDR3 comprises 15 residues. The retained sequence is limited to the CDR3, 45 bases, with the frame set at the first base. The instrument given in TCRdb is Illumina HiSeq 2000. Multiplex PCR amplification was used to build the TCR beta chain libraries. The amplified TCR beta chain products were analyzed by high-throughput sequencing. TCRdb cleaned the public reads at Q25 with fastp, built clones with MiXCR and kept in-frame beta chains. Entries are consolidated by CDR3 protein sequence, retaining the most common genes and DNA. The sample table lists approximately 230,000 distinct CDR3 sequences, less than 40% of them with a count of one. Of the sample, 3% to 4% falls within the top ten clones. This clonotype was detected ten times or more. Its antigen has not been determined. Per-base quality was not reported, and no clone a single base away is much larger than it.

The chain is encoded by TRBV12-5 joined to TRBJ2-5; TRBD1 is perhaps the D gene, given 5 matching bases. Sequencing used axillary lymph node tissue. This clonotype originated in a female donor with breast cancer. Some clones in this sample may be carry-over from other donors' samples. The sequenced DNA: TGTGCTAGTGGTTTGGTAATCGGTCAGGGAGAGACCCAGTACTTC. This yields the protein CASGLVIGQGETQYF.